These 12 T cell receptor beta chains came from one sample sequenced in a study of PD-1 blockade in classical Hodgkin lymphoma (TCRdb year 2020). This sample's time point label indicates: newly diagnosed, previously untreated cHL patient sample. Using a Miltenyi CD4+ T cell isolation kit, CD4+ T cells were purified from thawed PBMCs through magnetic negative selection. Libraries were constructed by the immunoSEQ multiplex PCR assay. This immuneACCESS table, as held by TCRdb, lists in-frame sequences with V and J called but not all clones. Of the missing ones, under half trace to an unresolved V gene in checked studies; the others have no known cause. The sample table records approximately 23,000 clones; 90% to 95% of these occur just once. The leading ten clones occupy 0.41% of the sample. The sequenced material came from CD4+ T cells from blood. These receptors came from a human donor with classical Hodgkin lymphoma.

The V and J genes are TRBV5-1 and TRBJ1-1; D possibly corresponds to TRBD1 (5 bases). The germline V gene has CDR1 SGHRS and CDR2 YFSETQ. Trimming stripped 2 bases from V and 3 bases from J, with 17 bases between. This CDR3 has 16 amino acids. CDR3 loop: CASSFSTAASYTEAFF. Written as DNA, the CDR3 is TGCGCCAGCAGCTTCTCGACAGCTGCCAGCTACACTGAAGCTTTCTTT.

This clone was observed a handful of times. The genes are TRBV19 and TRBJ1-2; D is undetermined. This CDR3 comprises 13 residues. Germline assignment: CDR1 LNHDA and CDR2 SQIVND (reference sequence). With 8 bases removed from V and 4 bases from J, the gap between germline ends came to 14 bases. CDR3 sequence: CASHYSGLYGYTF. DNA of the CDR3: TGTGCCAGTCACTACAGTGGTCTCTATGGCTACACCTTC.

This clone is a singleton in its sample. Other DNA sequences in the same sample also yield this CDR3. The chain combines TRBV6-1 with TRBJ1-5; D is unresolved. The germline V and J ends were trimmed by 3 bases and 0 bases, with 6 bases remaining between them. Germline V gene data show CDR1 as MNHNS and CDR2 as SASEGT. The CDR3 totals 14 residues. CDR3 coding DNA: TGTGCCAGCAGTGAGCAGCTTAGCAATCAGCCCCAGCATTTT. It specifies CASSEQLSNQPQHF.

The chain is built from TRBV29-1 and TRBJ2-7; TRBD1 is a possible D gene (5 bases). V was trimmed by 4 bases and J by 2 bases, leaving 12 bases between them. Per germline, CDR1 SQVTM and CDR2 ANQGSEA. The CDR3 is 13 amino acids. The CDR3 DNA reads as TGCAGCGTTGTTAACACAGGAACCTACGAGCAGTACTTC. Its translation is CSVVNTGTYEQYF.

V usage is TRBV5-4 and J usage is TRBJ2-2; TRBD1 aligns across 9 bases. The germline gives CDR1 SGHNT, CDR2 YYREEE (reference sequence). With 0 bases clipped from V and 4 bases from J, the junction kept 4 bases outside the gene matches. There are 16 residues in the CDR3. This CDR3 is CASSLGDRDITGELFF. In nucleotides, the CDR3 is TGTGCCAGCAGCTTGGGGGACAGGGATATCACCGGGGAGCTGTTTTTT.

The gene calls are TRBV6-4 and TRBJ2-7, with TRBD1 matching over 9 bases. The ends lost 3 bases at V and 3 bases at J; junction bases unmatched: 9. Per germline, CDR1 MRHNA and CDR2 SNTAGT. The CDR3 sequence is 16 residues long. CDR3 bases: TGTGCCAGCAGTGAGCTTTTCCGGGACAGGGTCTACGAGCAGTACTTC. Translating gives CASSELFRDRVYEQYF.

The chain has TRBV20-1 and TRBJ2-5, with no clear D. The CDR3 sequence is 11 residues long. V gave up 6 bases and J gave up 4 bases, with 9 bases separating them. In germline, CDR1 is DFQATT, CDR2 SNEGSKA (reference sequence). CDR3 DNA sequence: TGCAGTGCCAAGGTTTCAGAGACCCAGTACTTC. This gives the protein CSAKVSETQYF.

This clone was observed a few times. The gene calls are TRBV27 and TRBJ2-7, with no clear D. Germline lookup yields CDR1 MNHEY and CDR2 SMNVEV (reference sequence). Trimming took 2 bases from V and 3 from J, leaving 14 bases between them. This CDR3 region has 15 residues. In DNA form, the CDR3 reads TGTGCCAGCAGTTTAGATTGGGCCAGACTCTACGAGCAGTACTTC. It yields the protein CASSLDWARLYEQYF.

This chain connects TRBV2 to TRBJ2-7; possible D gene TRBD2, 6 bases. The ends were cut back, 8 bases at V and 5 bases at J, with 10 bases in the middle. The germline CDR1 and CDR2 sequences are SNHLY and FYNNEI. The CDR3 contains 11 residues. The chain's CDR3 is CASGTYNEQYF. The CDR3, as DNA: TGTGCCAGCGGGACTTACAACGAGCAGTACTTC.

The rearrangement joins TRBV2 to TRBJ2-5; 9 nucleotides match TRBD1. V trimming: 7 bases; J trimming: 5 bases; junction bases outside the gene matches: 14. This CDR3 contains 16 residues. Germline V gene sequence: CDR1 SNHLY, CDR2 FYNNEI. CDR3 coding DNA: TGTGCCAGCACCTTTAATGTGAGACAGGGGGGGGAGACCCAGTACTTC. Encoded protein: CASTFNVRQGGETQYF.

This chain connects TRBV9 to TRBJ2-5; 7 positions match TRBD2. Germline lookup yields CDR1 SGDLS and CDR2 YYNGEE. CDR3 length: 14 amino acids. Trimming at V came to 0 bases and at J to 5 bases, leaving 4 bases not matched to a gene. The CDR3: CASSVAAGAETQYF. The CDR3 DNA reads TGTGCCAGCAGCGTAGCCGCGGGAGCCGAGACCCAGTACTTC.

The table lists this clone with a count of one. This chain joins TRBV12-5 and TRBJ1-1; D unresolved. Trimming removed 8 bases at V and 1 base at J, with 8 bases between. Germline values: CDR1 LGHNT, CDR2 FRNRAP. The CDR3 length is 12 residues. CDR3 sequence: CASRLGNTEAFF. The CDR3 DNA reads as TGTGCTAGTCGGTTGGGGAACACTGAAGCTTTCTTT. The whole variable domain, filled in from reference TRBV12-5 and TRBJ1-1, reads DARVTQTPRHKVTEMGQEVTMRCQPILGHNTVFWYRQTMMQGLELLAYFRNRAPLDDSGMPKDRFSAEMPDATLATLKIQPSEPRDSAVYFCASRLGNTEAFFGQGTRLTVV.